This entry is about one TCR beta chain. Its specific antigen is unknown. The record has no base qualities; no much larger clone is one base away. There are 15 amino acids in the CDR3, from cysteine to phenylalanine inclusive. Only the CDR3 DNA is retained, 45 bases long and in frame from the first base. For this chain, trimming is 6 bases at the V end and 3 bases at the J end, and the number of junction bases without a gene match is 5. From the germline V gene, CDR1 is WSHSY and CDR2 is SAAADI. The immunoSEQ assay used for TCR sequencing gave the T-cell fraction in both tumor and uninvolved lung tissue. The study's processing was this. For survival analysis, patients were divided into high (upper tertile) and low (lower two tertiles) T-cell fraction groups, which were compared by log-rank test. A signed-rank test was used to test paired tumor versus uninvolved lung differences in T-cell fraction. TCRdb carries this immuneACCESS record with in-frame sequences only. Its versions omit some clonotypes, under half of them owing to an unresolved V gene in the studies checked, with the rest unexplained. D and trimming come from the DNA, and the V and J calls and clone size come from that table. The sample table holds 13,000 or so clones, of which about nine tenths were seen once. Under 10% of the sample is taken by the ten largest.

The data derive from a study of tumor-infiltrating lymphocytes in localized non-small cell lung cancer (dated by TCRdb to 2020 to 2022). Background on the whole study: Patients whose samples were collected after neoadjuvant chemotherapy, as well as both smokers and never-smokers and several histologies, were included in the cohort. TCR sequencing was one of several integrated assays, alongside flow cytometry, multiplex immunofluorescence, RNA-seq, exome sequencing and proteomics, applied to the same patients. Resected tumor tissue and uninvolved lung tissue described as non-adjacent to the tumor were contributed by each patient, with both tissues obtained from the same patient. The overall ICON cohort was composed of around 150 surgical patients with localized non-small cell lung cancer whose tumors were resected. A total of fewer than 65 patients were included in the paired tumor versus uninvolved lung comparison of immunoSEQ T-cell fraction.

ICON enrollment began in the first half of 2016, and the last patient was enrolled in 2018. A subcohort of some 80 patients provided fresh tumor and matched uninvolved tissue for in-depth immune analyses, with TCR sequencing among those analyses. DNA isolated from bulk tissue, without cell sorting, was used for TCR sequencing. Results the study describes overall, beyond this receptor: Because assay coverage varied across patients depending on available tissue quantity, TCR sequencing was performed for only a subset of the cohort. TCR-derived T-cell fraction did not differ between the flow cytometry-defined immunotypes IM1 (good prognosis) and IM2 (poor prognosis). No association of tumor T-cell fraction from TCR sequencing with recurrence-free survival was found (p = 0.61). Consistent with immunofluorescence CD3 counts, TCRbeta sequencing supported greater T cell infiltration in tumors than in uninvolved lung tissue. Because different assays used different pieces of the same tissue, technical variation could not be distinguished from intratumor heterogeneity.

The sample consisted of lung tumor tissue. The receptor chain draws on TRBV10-2 and TRBJ2-2; 9 nucleotides in the junction match TRBD1. This TCR was recovered from a human donor with non-small cell lung cancer. The DNA sequence is given as TGCGCCAGCAGAACAGGGGGCGCGGACACCGGGGAGCTGTTTTTT. Its translation is CASRTGGADTGELFF.